This TCR beta chain was retrieved from a study of blood T cell repertoires in COVID-19. Clones were read by immunoSEQ multiplex PCR, and TCRdb kept only the in-frame ones, dropping some. This sample has roughly 200,000 clones, with about 87% found just once. With 0 bases clipped from V and 7 bases from J, the junction kept 12 bases outside the gene matches. Germline V gene data show CDR1 as GTSNPN and CDR2 as SVGIG (reference sequence). The CDR3 runs to 16 residues. This chain uses TRBV30 with TRBJ1-2; 9 nucleotides agree with TRBD1. Input material: PBMCs or T cells enriched from blood (not recorded which). The source is a young man who had recovered from COVID-19. CDR3 DNA: TGTGCCTGGAGTGTACTCCTCGGGACAGGGCTCGGTGGCTACACCTTC. It yields the protein CAWSVLLGTGLGGYTF.